These T cell receptor beta chains were read from a single sample in a study of T cell changes during pregnancy in multiple sclerosis. Using immunoSEQ multiplex PCR, the repertoire was profiled, and TCRdb retains in-frame clones only, with some absent. The sample consists of about 54,000 clones, more than 85% of them appearing once. The input for sequencing was peripheral blood, taken after pregnancy. The source is a female donor in good health, enrolled as a control in a pregnancy study. The CDR3 runs from the conserved cysteine through the conserved F or W. The order of the fields is clone size, V gene, J gene, D gene, CDR3 DNA, CDR3 protein. D genes are given only for firm matches. Not all rows give a size; the values are once, few, many and, for expanded clones, a class.

-,TRBV28,TRBJ2-1,TRBD2,TGTGCCAGCAGGCGATCCGGGACTAGCGGAAATGAGCAGTTCTTC,CASRRSGTSGNEQFF
-,TRBV18,TRBJ1-1,TRBD1,TGTGCCAGCTCACCGGACAGGGTGAACACTGAAGCTTTCTTT,CASSPDRVNTEAFF
-,TRBV19,TRBJ1-5,-,TGTGCCAGTAAAAGAGAGGGACTCAATCAGCCCCAGCATTTT,CASKREGLNQPQHF
-,TRBV6-6,TRBJ1-1,TRBD1,TGTGCCAGCAGTTACGGACAGGCTACGGGCACTGAAGCTTTCTTT,CASSYGQATGTEAFF
-,TRBV27,TRBJ1-2,-,TGTGCCAGCAGTTGGGGCAGGGCACGCTATGGCTACACCTTC,CASSWGRARYGYTF
-,TRBV6-6,TRBJ1-2,TRBD1,TGTGCCAGCAGTACTGCCGGGACAGAAGCCTATGGCTACACCTTC,CASSTAGTEAYGYTF
-,TRBV10-2,TRBJ1-5,TRBD1,TGCGCCAGCAGTGAGACAGGGGTTTCAAATCAGCCCCAGCATTTT,CASSETGVSNQPQHF
-,TRBV5-1,TRBJ1-2,TRBD1,TGCGCCAGCAGCCTCTCAGGGGGCTCTAACTATGGCTACACCTTC,CASSLSGGSNYGYTF
-,TRBV5-4,TRBJ2-7,TRBD1,TGTGCCAGCAGCTCATTCGGGACAGAATTGTACGAGCAGTACTTC,CASSSFGTELYEQYF
-,TRBV19,TRBJ1-2,TRBD1,TGTGCCAGTAGTATTAACCCAGGGGGCTATGGCTACACCTTC,CASSINPGGYGYTF
once,TRBV11-2,TRBJ2-3,-,TGTGCCAGCAGCTTCAGTCTGGATACGCAGTATTTT,CASSFSLDTQYF
-,TRBV16,TRBJ2-3,TRBD2,TGTGCCAGCAGCCCCCGGGGGGGCGGCACAGATACGCAGTATTTT,CASSPRGGGTDTQYF
-,TRBV28,TRBJ2-3,TRBD2,TGTGCCAGCAGTCACAACCCCATGGGGGAGGGAACAGATACGCAGTATTTT,CASSHNPMGEGTDTQYF
-,TRBV6-5,TRBJ2-3,TRBD2,TGTGCCAGCAGTCCCTTAGCGGGGGTCACAGATACGCAGTATTTT,CASSPLAGVTDTQYF
few,TRBV6-5,TRBJ1-5,TRBD1,TGTGCCAGCACTACAGGGGACAATCAGCCCCAGCATTTT,CASTTGDNQPQHF
once,TRBV5-1,TRBJ2-3,TRBD2,TGCGCCAGCAGCTTGGCTGAGCGGGGGAACACAGATACGCAGTATTTT,CASSLAERGNTDTQYF
-,TRBV5-1,TRBJ2-3,TRBD1,TGCGCCAGCAGCTTGGTTGGACAGGGCTTCACAGATACGCAGTATTTT,CASSLVGQGFTDTQYF
few,TRBV4-1,TRBJ1-1,TRBD1,TGCGCCAGCAGCCATCCAACAAGACAGGGTACTGAAGCTTTCTTT,CASSHPTRQGTEAFF
once,TRBV28,TRBJ2-3,TRBD2,TGTGCCAGCAGTTCTCTAGCGGGGACTAGCACAGATACGCAGTATTTT,CASSSLAGTSTDTQYF
-,TRBV6-5,TRBJ1-1,-,TGTGCCAGCAGTTACACTACAGGGTCCGAAGCTTTCTTT,CASSYTTGSEAFF
-,TRBV6-5,TRBJ1-3,-,TGTGCCAGCAGCCAACTACACTCTGGAAACACCATATATTTT,CASSQLHSGNTIYF
-,TRBV2,TRBJ2-3,-,TGTGCCGGGTGTGGGGCAAGCGGGCATACGCAGTATTTT,CAGCGASGHTQYF
-,TRBV5-1,TRBJ1-4,-,TGCGCCAGCAGCTTGGGGTACGGGGATGAAAAACTGTTTTTT,CASSLGYGDEKLFF
-,TRBV19,TRBJ1-1,-,TGTGCCAGTAGTGGCGGACAGATCGTGGCCACTGAAGCTTTCTTT,CASSGGQIVATEAFF
-,TRBV4-3,TRBJ2-7,-,TGCGCCAGCAGCCAGAACGACAGGGACTTCTCCTACGAGCAGTACTTC,CASSQNDRDFSYEQYF
-,TRBV19,TRBJ1-1,-,TGTGCCAGTAGTATAAGTGGACAGATTCACACTGAAGCTTTCTTT,CASSISGQIHTEAFF
-,TRBV19,TRBJ2-7,-,TGTGCCAGTAGTAGGGCAGACCCTTCCTACGAGCAGTACTTC,CASSRADPSYEQYF
once,TRBV27,TRBJ2-1,-,TGTGCCAGCAGTAGCGGGACATCCTACAATGAGCAGTTCTTC,CASSSGTSYNEQFF
-,TRBV2,TRBJ2-1,-,TGTGCCAGCAGTGAAACCTACTCCTACAATGAGCAGTTCTTC,CASSETYSYNEQFF
once,TRBV5-6,TRBJ2-3,TRBD2,TGTGCCACTAGCGGAGGGAGCACAGATACGCAGTATTTT,CATSGGSTDTQYF
-,TRBV23-1,TRBJ2-5,-,TGCGCCAGCAGTCAAACCCTCGGGGGCCAAGAGACCCAGTACTTC,CASSQTLGGQETQYF
few,TRBV6-1,TRBJ1-2,-,TGTGCCAGCAGTGAAGCGCGTTCGGGGGGGCTCATCTATGGCTACACCTTC,CASSEARSGGLIYGYTF